This record covers a single T cell receptor beta chain. This sample was included in a study of control samples from healthy donors and cancer patients. The germline V gene has CDR1 SGHRS and CDR2 YFSETQ. The CDR3 is made up of 14 amino acids. The V end lost 7 bases, the J end lost 3 bases, and 16 bases lay between the germline ends. The protocol was immunoSEQ multiplex PCR, while the TCRdb copy is restricted to in-frame clones and leaves out a portion. In all, the sample yields fewer than 200,000 clones. The sample was blood. This rearrangement joins TRBV5-1 to TRBJ1-1, with D tentatively TRBD1 (5 bases). The clonotype was recovered from a woman aged 25 to 39 in good health. The CDR3 protein is CASSTGGTYTEAFF. The CDR3 DNA follows: TGCGCCAGCTCAACCGGGGGAACCTACACTGAAGCTTTCTTT.